The 9 T cell receptor beta chains presented below share a single source sample, sequenced in a study of blood T cell repertoires in COVID-19. Produced via immunoSEQ multiplex PCR; TCRdb's table is partial and in-frame only. This table has fewer than 400,000 clones, approximately 91% appearing once. Sequencing was carried out using PBMCs or T cells enriched from blood (not recorded which). The source is a man between 60 and 75 years old who had recovered from COVID-19.

In this sample, this clone turned up a few times. This chain links TRBV5-6 with TRBJ1-4, with 10 bases lining up with TRBD1. J lost 5 bases, V lost 4 bases, and 5 bases had no gene match. Per germline, CDR1 SGHDT and CDR2 YYEEEE. This CDR3 is 15 amino acids long. DNA of the CDR3: TGTGCCAGCAGCCCGACAGGGGGCCCCAATGAAAAACTGTTTTTT. Its protein product is CASSPTGGPNEKLFF.

CDR3 coding DNA: TGTGCCAGCAGCGCCCATGAGACCGGGACAGGGGGGAGTGAAGCTTTCTTT. The encoded protein is CASSAHETGTGGSEAFF. The rearrangement uses TRBV9 and TRBJ1-1, with 11 bases aligning to TRBD1. Trimming cost V 3 bases and J 7 bases; bases outside gene matches: 14. Germline V lookup: CDR1 SGDLS, CDR2 YYNGEE. The CDR3 runs 17 residues.

The chain has TRBV5-1 and TRBJ2-1, with a weak D call TRBD2 (6 bases). Trimming shortened V by 7 bases and J by 8 bases, and 16 bases separated the two germline ends. The CDR3 runs to 13 residues. The germline V gene encodes CDR1 SGHRS and CDR2 YFSETQ. The CDR3 protein is CASGPLGEDEQFF. The CDR3 DNA reads as TGCGCCAGCGGACCTCTGGGGGAGGATGAGCAGTTCTTC.

The chain has TRBV4-2 and TRBJ2-7; 10 positions agree with TRBD2. V shed 4 bases and J 2 bases; nucleotides not matched to a gene: 5. The CDR3 sequence is 15 residues long. The germline V gene has CDR1 LGHNA and CDR2 YNFKEQ. The CDR3 is CASSRGTSDPYEQYF. The CDR3 DNA reads as TGTGCCAGCAGCCGAGGGACTAGCGATCCCTACGAGCAGTACTTC.

Points on this clone: This sample also contains other DNA sequences that code for the same CDR3. The chain employs TRBV7-2 and TRBJ2-7; 10 bases fit TRBD1. This CDR3 contains 14 residues. With 1 base clipped from V and 3 bases from J, the junction kept 0 bases outside the gene matches. The V gene's germline CDR1 is SGHTA and CDR2 FQGNSA. The CDR3 is CASSLGDRGYEQYF. The CDR3 DNA reads TGTGCCAGCAGCTTAGGGGACAGGGGCTACGAGCAGTACTTC.

This clone appeared once. J is TRBJ2-3 and V is TRBV27; no clear D. The ends were cut back, 4 bases at V and 6 bases at J, with 17 bases in the middle. CDR3 size: 15 residues. Germline V lookup: CDR1 MNHEY, CDR2 SMNVEV (reference sequence). The CDR3 loop reads CASSSYSPLGDTQYF. CDR3 sequence (DNA): TGTGCCAGCAGTTCATATAGTCCCCTCGGGGATACGCAGTATTTT.

The V gene is TRBV5-1, the J gene TRBJ1-2; 11 positions agree with TRBD1. Trimming at V came to 2 bases and at J to 6 bases, leaving 3 bases not matched to a gene. The CDR3 loop spans 14 amino acids. In germline, CDR1 is SGHRS, CDR2 YFSETQ. The DNA for the CDR3 is TGCGCCAGCAGCTTAGGACAGGGGGCGAATGGCTACACCTTC. The encoded protein is CASSLGQGANGYTF.

This clone was seen more than once but under ten times. The CDR3 DNA sequence: TGCAGCGTTGTACGCGGCTCTGGAAACACCATATATTTT. It translates to CSVVRGSGNTIYF. V usage is TRBV29-1 and J usage is TRBJ1-3; D remains ambiguous. The V gene lost 4 bases and the J gene lost 0 bases, with 7 bases spanning the gap. The CDR3 spans 13 residues. Germline V lookup: CDR1 SQVTM, CDR2 ANQGSEA.

Only one count was recorded for this clone. The V and J genes are TRBV7-9 and TRBJ1-1; the D gene is possibly TRBD1 (5 bases). The CDR3 totals 14 residues. Looked up from germline, CDR1 is SEHNR and CDR2 is FQNEAQ (reference sequence). The V end lost 5 bases, the J end lost 0 bases, and 10 bases lay between the germline ends. The DNA for the CDR3 is TGTGCCAGCAGCCCAGGGCGTGTGAACACTGAAGCTTTCTTT. Translated: CASSPGRVNTEAFF. Filled out from reference TRBV7-9 and TRBJ1-1, the complete variable domain reads DTGVSQNPRHKITKRGQNVTFRCDPISEHNRLYWYRQTLGQGPEFLTYFQNEAQLEKSRLLSDRFSAERPKGSFSTLEIQRTEQGDSAMYLCASSPGRVNTEAFFGQGTRLTVV.